A single sample is the source of the 10 T cell receptor beta chains below, sequenced in a study of cytotoxic CD8 clonotypes in ibrutinib-treated CLL. Produced via immunoSEQ multiplex PCR; TCRdb's table is partial and in-frame only. The table records roughly 28,000 clones, 62% of them present only once. The sample here was PBMCs, taken before ibrutinib treatment. Receptors were obtained from a human donor with chronic lymphocytic leukemia.

V gene TRBV29-1 combines with J gene TRBJ2-1; D is unresolved. This CDR3 spans 12 amino acids. V shed 7 bases and J shed 9 bases, with 16 bases lying between them. The germline V gene encodes CDR1 SQVTM and CDR2 ANQGSEA. The CDR3 nucleotides read TGCAGCGACTCGGTAGGTGTGAGTGAGCAGTTCTTC. The encoded protein is CSDSVGVSEQFF.

The chain is built from TRBV5-1 and TRBJ1-1; D gene uncertain. The CDR3 spans 13 residues. Trimming stripped 5 bases from V and 1 base from J, with 9 bases between. Per the germline V gene, CDR1 is SGHRS and CDR2 is YFSETQ. This chain's CDR3 is CASRGVANTEAFF. CDR3 bases: TGCGCCAGCAGGGGCGTCGCGAACACTGAAGCTTTCTTT.

The chain couples TRBV7-9 to TRBJ2-7; D possibly corresponds to TRBD2 (6 bases). The CDR3 contains 17 residues. Trimming left V 0 bases short and J 5 bases short, with 20 bases between. The germline V gene has CDR1 SEHNR and CDR2 FQNEAQ (reference sequence). This chain's CDR3 is CASSLAVGSGGWNEQYF. CDR3 bases: TGTGCCAGCAGCTTAGCAGTTGGTAGCGGAGGATGGAACGAGCAGTACTTC.

The chain is built from TRBV10-2 and TRBJ2-7, with 12 bases fitting TRBD2. The trim removed 2 bases at V and 4 bases at J, leaving 12 bases unmatched. Germline values: CDR1 WSHSY, CDR2 SAAADI. The CDR3 loop spans 18 amino acids. CDR3 loop: CASSEHPWGTSGPYEQYF. In nucleotides, the CDR3 is TGCGCCAGCAGTGAGCATCCATGGGGGACTAGCGGGCCATACGAGCAGTACTTC.

J is TRBJ1-5 and V is TRBV19; TRBD1 agrees at 9 bases. With 7 bases clipped from V and 6 bases from J, the junction kept 7 bases outside the gene matches. Germline V lookup: CDR1 LNHDA, CDR2 SQIVND (reference sequence). The CDR3 sequence is 14 residues long. The CDR3 reads CASTKGQGSQPQHF. CDR3 sequence (DNA): TGTGCCAGTACCAAGGGACAGGGATCTCAGCCCCAGCATTTT.

This chain joins TRBV19 and TRBJ2-1; the match to TRBD1 covers 7 bases. The CDR3 is made up of 15 amino acids. V gave up 4 bases and J gave up 0 bases; unmatched junction bases: 3. The germline V gene has CDR1 LNHDA and CDR2 SQIVND (reference sequence). The CDR3 sequence: CASSTDRSSYNEQFF. CDR3 nucleotides: TGTGCCAGTAGTACGGACAGGAGCTCCTACAATGAGCAGTTCTTC.

The J gene is TRBJ1-2, the V gene TRBV27; TRBD1 agrees at 7 bases. Germline CDR1 is MNHEY and CDR2 is SMNVEV (reference sequence). V was pared by 5 bases and J by 8 bases, with 14 bases of the junction left unmatched. This CDR3 is built from 15 residues. The chain's CDR3 is CASSPGWQGVGGYTF. The CDR3 DNA follows: TGTGCCAGCAGTCCAGGGTGGCAGGGGGTCGGAGGCTACACCTTC.

V gene TRBV27 combines with J gene TRBJ2-1, with D uncertain. CDR1 and CDR2 (germline): MNHEY, SMNVEV (reference sequence). The CDR3 is made up of 15 amino acids. The V end was cut by 6 bases, the J end by 9 bases, with 21 bases between. CDR3 residues: CASSSTLATPVEQFF. The DNA of the CDR3 is TGTGCCAGCAGCTCGACTTTAGCCACACCCGTTGAGCAGTTCTTC.

This clone has just one count. The chain uses TRBV5-1 and TRBJ1-3; no firm D call. The CDR3 sequence is 15 residues long. Germline CDR1 SGHRS, CDR2 YFSETQ. V lost 1 base and J lost 7, with 15 bases in between. DNA of the CDR3: TGCGCCAGCAGCTTGTTCGGCAGTCCAGGTAACACCATATATTTT. Protein: CASSLFGSPGNTIYF.

This clone was found a few times. The V call is TRBV19, the J call TRBJ2-5; tentatively, D is TRBD1 (6 bases). Germline V gene lookup returns CDR1 LNHDA and CDR2 SQIVND (reference sequence). The length of the CDR3 is 15 residues. The V end was cut by 9 bases, the J end by 0 bases, with 17 bases between. CDR3 sequence (DNA): TGTGCCAGCCCCCTGGGACAAAGAGACCAAGAGACCCAGTACTTC. This encodes CASPLGQRDQETQYF.